This TCR beta chain was identified in a study of shared clonotypes between healthy human individuals. Study findings and constraints: Generally, naive subsets came out with larger estimated richness than memory subsets.

This clone was counted once. Its specificity is not known. The CDR3 is 15 residues long. The V and J ends lost 5 bases and 4 bases, in that order; junction bases with no gene match: 4. Germline V CDR1 and CDR2: MNHEY, SVGAGI. Sequencing was performed with immunoSEQ multiplex PCR; in TCRdb, only in-frame clones are kept and a portion is missing. The table lists about 1.1 million clones, approximately 80% of them singletons. The chain joins TRBV6-5 to TRBJ2-7, with 14 bases lining up with TRBD2. This TCR was recovered from a man aged 18 to 30 in good health. Some clones in this sample may be carry-over from other donors' samples. The sequenced sample was memory CD4+ T cells from PBMCs. Noted subset: CD45RA-negative fraction. The CDR3 DNA reads TGTGCCAGCAGTGGGACTAGCGGGAGAAGGTACGAGCAGTACTTC. Protein product: CASSGTSGRRYEQYF.